This T cell receptor beta chain emerged from a study of blood T cell repertoires in COVID-19 (dated by TCRdb to about 2020). Regarding the research as a whole: Collaborator samples came from the United States, Italy and Spain and covered acute and convalescent phases of COVID-19. The material from the prospective study consisted of cDNA or gDNA derived from T cells, B-cell-depleted T cells, or PBMCs. Subjects who had been exposed to COVID-19, were actively infected with it, or had recovered from it provided the deeply sampled blood TCRbeta repertoires that made up the dataset. The repertoires were released in a freely available public database meant as a resource for research on the immune response to SARS-CoV-2. Samples were obtained from the ongoing ImmuneRACE study (first 160 participants) and from over 1,000 subjects provided by 6 global collaborators. Nearly every sample came with metadata listing a de-identified subject ID, COVID-19 status, age in years and sex. Where available, HLA class I and class II types were obtained from metadata supplied by the sample provider rather than from assay-based typing. Summary of the overall study and its limitations: How much clinical and demographic metadata was included differed by source and by participant, and the metadata was provided uncurated.

TCRbeta CDR3 regions were amplified from genomic DNA using the immunoSEQ Assay, a bias-controlled multiplex PCR. Per the source publication's procedure: The number of nucleated cells in each sample was estimated from the amplification of reference gene primers within the assay. Sequence reads were collapsed and filtered to measure the absolute abundance of every unique TCRbeta CDR3 rearrangement. For each sample, productive Simpson clonality was calculated by taking the square root of Simpson's diversity index across productive rearrangements. TCRdb stores this immuneACCESS table with in-frame sequences only. Part of the clones is absent; in the studies checked, under half of the shortfall reflects unresolved V genes, and no reason is known for the rest. V, J and clone size are taken as reported in that table, and D and trimming were inferred from the DNA itself. Counted in this sample were approximately 240,000 clones; 70% to 90% of them appeared once. The ten biggest clones cover approximately 12% of the sample.

At the junction V is shortened by 2 bases and J by 2 bases; bases outside the gene matches: 5. The germline V gene encodes CDR1 KGHSH and CDR2 LQKENI. CDR3 length: 15 amino acids, cysteine to phenylalanine. Left in the record is the CDR3 DNA by itself, 45 bases read in frame from the first base. A second Seattle source provided samples from volunteer blood donors who had recovered from COVID-19. The collaborating institutions used their own protocols to collect whole blood in K2EDTA tubes. For TCRbeta analysis, collaborators shipped samples in one of three forms: frozen whole blood, isolated PBMCs, or DNA extracted from either of those sample types. Worth noting for this clone: Its antigen is currently not known. No clone much larger than this one lies a single base away; base qualities are absent.

This receptor was taken from a woman aged 18-35 years who had recovered from COVID-19. The rearranged chain carries TRBV18 and TRBJ1-1; 7 nucleotides in the junction match TRBD1. The sequenced material came from peripheral blood. The CDR3 protein sequence reads: CASSPMGQLNTEAFF. In nucleotide form, the sequence is TGTGCCAGCTCACCAATGGGACAGCTTAACACTGAAGCTTTCTTT. Joined to the reference TRBV18 and TRBJ1-1 proteins, this CDR3 gives the full variable domain: NAGVMQNPRHLVRRRGQEARLRCSPMKGHSHVYWYRQLPEEGLKFMVYLQKENIIDESGMPKERFSAEFPKEGPSILRIQQVVRGDSAAYFCASSPMGQLNTEAFFGQGTRLTVV.